This TCR beta chain was obtained from a study of blood T cell repertoires in COVID-19. Across the whole study: PBMCs, B-cell-depleted T cells, or T cells provided the cDNA or gDNA that made up the material.

The authors' processing: Reference gene primer amplification in the assay estimated nucleated cell counts. Sequenced by immunoSEQ multiplex PCR; TCRdb stores in-frame clones only, minus some. That table furnishes V, J and clone size, whereas the DNA furnished D and trimming. The sample consists of 200,000 or so clones, about nine tenths of them appearing once. Per the germline V gene, CDR1 is SGHRS and CDR2 is YFSETQ. This CDR3 is built from 15 residues. V was pared by 0 bases and J by 3 bases, with 13 bases between. Material: peripheral blood. The TCR sequence derives from a man older than 75 with acute or convalescent COVID-19. The J gene is TRBJ2-7, the V gene TRBV5-1, with a tentative D call TRBD2 (6 bases). CDR3 nucleotide sequence: TGCGCCAGCAGCTTGGGAGGAGCGGGTCTCTACGAGCAGTACTTC. It specifies CASSLGGAGLYEQYF.